These 22 T cell receptor beta chains share one sample of origin, sequenced in a study of blood T cell repertoires in COVID-19. Profiling relied on immunoSEQ multiplex PCR, and the TCRdb table lists in-frame clones only, not all of them. The sample consists of about 330,000 clones, over 75% of them appearing once. Sample: peripheral blood. All receptors derive from a human donor in a cohort sampled during active COVID-19.

The V and J genes are TRBV19 and TRBJ1-2; D perhaps matches TRBD1 (5 bases). Germline CDR1 reads LNHDA; CDR2 reads SQIVND (reference sequence). This CDR3 spans 17 amino acids. Between the trimmed V and J ends, which lost 6 bases and 4 bases, there was a span of 24 bases. The CDR3 spells CASSDLGGDSWIYGYTF. The CDR3 nucleotides are TGTGCCAGTAGCGACCTGGGGGGGGACTCGTGGATCTATGGCTACACCTTC.

The chain carries TRBV5-1 and TRBJ1-2; a possible D gene is TRBD1 (5 bases). Germline-derived CDR1 and CDR2 are SGHRS and YFSETQ. Trimming stripped 0 bases from V and 8 bases from J, with 17 bases between. This CDR3 has 15 residues. This chain's CDR3 is CASSLVSGGGGGYTF. The CDR3 region has the DNA TGCGCCAGCAGCTTGGTTTCTGGCGGGGGAGGAGGCTACACCTTC.

The chain joins TRBV28 to TRBJ1-5; 10 nucleotides line up with TRBD1. After removal of 6 bases from V and 6 bases from J, the junction contained 11 bases not matched to a gene. The CDR3 consists of 16 residues. In germline, CDR1 is MDHEN, CDR2 SYDVKM. For the CDR3, the DNA is TGTGCCAGCAGCGTGACAGGGGGCCGGCACGGTCAGCCCCAGCATTTT. Amino acids: CASSVTGGRHGQPQHF. Complete variable domain (other parts from reference TRBV28 and TRBJ1-5): DVKVTQSSRYLVKRTGEKVFLECVQDMDHENMFWYRQDPGLGLRLIYFSYDVKMKEKGDIPEGYSVSREKKERFSLILESASTNQTSMYLCASSVTGGRHGQPQHFGDGTRLSIL.

The chain uses TRBV2 and TRBJ2-2; unclear D gene. In germline, CDR1 is SNHLY, CDR2 FYNNEI. The V and J ends lost 4 bases and 3 bases respectively, with 6 bases between them. The CDR3 contains 13 residues. CDR3 amino acids: CASSGEYTGELFF. CDR3 nucleotide sequence: TGTGCCAGCAGTGGCGAGTACACCGGGGAGCTGTTTTTT.

The chain has TRBV24-1 and TRBJ2-7, with D maybe TRBD2 (6 bases). In germline, CDR1 is KGHDR, CDR2 SFDVKD. V lost 2 bases to trimming and J lost 3 bases, with 13 bases between them. The CDR3 runs 15 residues. The CDR3 nucleotides are TGTGCCACCAGTGATTATAAGGGAGGTGTCTACGAGCAGTACTTC. This translates into CATSDYKGGVYEQYF.

This chain uses TRBV7-3 with TRBJ1-2, with D possibly matching TRBD1 (5 bases). Germline CDR1 reads SGHTA; CDR2 reads FQGTGA. The CDR3 loop spans 14 amino acids. V lost 0 bases and J 7 bases, leaving 12 bases between the germline ends. The CDR3 DNA reads TGTGCCAGCAGCTTAACATCGGGGGGAAGTGGCTACACCTTC. Its translation: CASSLTSGGSGYTF.

This clone occurred once. The gene calls are TRBV5-4 and TRBJ1-1; D perhaps matches TRBD1 (5 bases). The CDR3 runs 14 residues. V was clipped by 4 bases and J by 1 base, with 11 bases between them. The V gene's germline CDR1 is SGHNT and CDR2 YYREEE (reference sequence). CDR3 sequence (DNA): TGTGCCAGCAGCGCTGGTGGACAGAACACTGAAGCTTTCTTT. It translates to CASSAGGQNTEAFF.

This chain joins TRBV7-9 and TRBJ1-1; D uncertain. CDR1 SEHNR and CDR2 FQNEAQ come from the germline V gene (reference sequence). This CDR3 region has 12 residues. Trimming took off 4 bases at V and 8 bases at J, with 11 bases between the two ends. The CDR3, as DNA: TGTGCCAGCAGCTACGGGGTTACCGAAGCTTTCTTT. It is translated as CASSYGVTEAFF.

This chain connects TRBV11-3 to TRBJ2-1, with TRBD2 identical over 14 bases. Trimming cost V 5 bases and J 12 bases; bases outside gene matches: 12. Germline V gives CDR1 SGHNT, CDR2 YENEEA. This CDR3 contains 16 residues. The CDR3 loop reads CASSPGTSGGPMRQFF. The CDR3 bases are TGTGCCAGCAGCCCGGGGACTAGCGGGGGCCCAATGCGGCAGTTCTTC.

The chain carries TRBV2 and TRBJ1-2; D gene uncertain. The germline CDR1 and CDR2 sequences are SNHLY and FYNNEI. Trimming removed 6 bases from V and 4 bases from J, with 18 bases in between. The CDR3 covers 15 residues. The CDR3 coding sequence is TGTGCCAGCAGGGTGGAGGAGGGTAGGAGCTATGGCTACACCTTC. It codes for CASRVEEGRSYGYTF.

The chain is built from TRBV19 and TRBJ1-5; no definite D call. This CDR3 comprises 15 residues. Trimming left V 4 bases short and J 6 bases short, with 16 bases between. Germline V gene lookup returns CDR1 LNHDA and CDR2 SQIVND (reference sequence). The CDR3 nucleotides read TGTGCCAGTAGTACCCTTAGTACAGATGGTCAGCCCCAGCATTTT. Translating gives CASSTLSTDGQPQHF.

This clone was detected once. The chain joins TRBV24-1 to TRBJ2-1, with no clear D. Germline V lookup: CDR1 KGHDR, CDR2 SFDVKD. The CDR3 extends over 11 amino acids. With 6 bases removed from V and 4 bases from J, the gap between germline ends came to 3 bases. The CDR3 region is CATSIYNEQFF. CDR3 nucleotides: TGTGCCACCAGTATATACAATGAGCAGTTCTTC.

This rearrangement joins TRBV19 to TRBJ1-2; possible D gene TRBD1, 5 bases. V was cut by 5 bases and J by 3 bases, with 7 bases left in between. The CDR3 has 12 amino acids. Germline values: CDR1 LNHDA, CDR2 SQIVND (reference sequence). CDR3 residues: CASSDRYYGYTF. In DNA, the CDR3 is TGTGCCAGTAGTGACAGATACTATGGCTACACCTTC.

This rearrangement joins TRBV24-1 to TRBJ1-2; 9 nucleotides line up with TRBD1. J lost 2 bases, V lost 4 bases, and 4 bases had no gene match. The CDR3 sequence is 15 residues long. Germline V gene sequence: CDR1 KGHDR, CDR2 SFDVKD. The CDR3 region has the DNA TGTGCCACCAGTGACGACAGGGGGTCGAACTATGGCTACACCTTC. Protein sequence: CATSDDRGSNYGYTF.

V usage is TRBV5-1 and J usage is TRBJ2-2; perhaps TRBD1 as D (5 bases). The CDR3 totals 13 residues. Germline CDR1 and CDR2: SGHRS and YFSETQ. Between the trimmed V and J ends, which lost 2 bases and 6 bases, there was a span of 8 bases. The CDR3 region is CASSFDSSGELFF. For the CDR3, the DNA is TGCGCCAGCAGCTTTGACAGCTCCGGGGAGCTGTTTTTT.

This clone was observed a few times. The chain recombines TRBV6-5 with TRBJ1-4; 9 nucleotides match TRBD1. The germline CDR1 and CDR2 sequences are MNHEY and SVGAGI. Trimming removed 6 bases from V and 8 bases from J; junction bases left unmatched: 10. The CDR3 length is 15 residues. CDR3 residues: CASRQDHRGREKLFF. In DNA form, the CDR3 reads TGTGCCAGCAGACAAGACCACAGGGGGCGAGAAAAACTGTTTTTT.

This chain uses TRBV29-1 with TRBJ2-7, with a tentative D call TRBD1 (6 bases). Trimming cost V 2 bases and J 0 bases, with 14 bases left between them. Germline-derived CDR1 and CDR2 are SQVTM and ANQGSEA. This CDR3 contains 15 residues. CDR3 loop: CSVESSDSSSYEQYF. CDR3 nucleotides: TGCAGCGTTGAATCGTCGGACAGTAGCTCCTACGAGCAGTACTTC.

This sequence joins TRBV6-4 and TRBJ2-1, with TRBD2 identical over 9 bases. V shed 3 bases, J shed 6 bases, and the junction held 3 bases outside the gene matches. The germline V gene has CDR1 MRHNA and CDR2 SNTAGT. The CDR3 is 14 amino acids. The CDR3 coding sequence is TGTGCCAGCAGTGAAGGCGGGGGGGCCAATGAGCAGTTCTTC. This encodes CASSEGGGANEQFF.

The chain uses TRBV6-5 and TRBJ1-2; the D gene is possibly TRBD1 (6 bases). V lost 0 bases, J lost 4 bases, and 12 bases lay in between. The CDR3 totals 15 residues. CDR1 MNHEY and CDR2 SVGAGI come from the germline V gene. CDR3 DNA: TGTGCCAGCAGTTACTCGAGTCAGGGGCCCTATGGCTACACCTTC. Its protein product is CASSYSSQGPYGYTF.

The V and J genes are TRBV3-1 (or the pseudogene TRBV3-2) and TRBJ1-5, with D maybe TRBD1 (6 bases). The CDR3 covers 15 residues. Per the germline V gene, CDR1 is LGHDT and CDR2 is YNNKEL (reference sequence). V was trimmed by 3 bases and J by 5 bases, leaving 14 bases between them. CDR3 loop: CASSQGGQQYQPQHF. CDR3 nucleotides: TGTGCCAGCAGCCAGGGTGGACAGCAGTATCAGCCCCAGCATTTT.

This clone was detected only a few times. J is TRBJ1-6 and V is TRBV11-2; D uncertain. Per germline, CDR1 SGHAT and CDR2 FQNNGV. CDR3 length: 18 amino acids. V lost 1 base, J lost 0 bases, and 13 bases lay in between. DNA for the CDR3: TGTGCCAGCAGCTTAGCCGCCCCGGGGAGCTCCTATAATTCACCCCTCCACTTT. Protein product: CASSLAAPGSSYNSPLHF.

V gene TRBV25-1 combines with J gene TRBJ1-3; D unclear. V was cut by 2 bases and J by 7 bases, with 6 bases left in between. Germline lookup yields CDR1 MGHDK and CDR2 SYGVNS. The length of the CDR3 is 12 residues. The CDR3, as DNA: TGTGCCAGCAGTGAAGGGCTCAACACCATATATTTT. It translates to CASSEGLNTIYF. The full variable domain, in which reference TRBV25-1 and TRBJ1-3 provide the parts outside the CDR3, is EADIYQTPRYLVIGTGKKITLECSQTMGHDKMYWYQQDPGMELHLIHYSYGVNSTEKGDLSSESTVSRIRTEHFPLTLESARPSHTSQYLCASSEGLNTIYFGEGSWLTVV.